What follows are 28 T cell receptor beta chains derived from one specimen sequenced in a study of blood T cell repertoires in COVID-19. Produced via immunoSEQ multiplex PCR; TCRdb's table is partial and in-frame only. The sample includes fewer than 250,000 clones, 89% of them seen just once. The sequencing input was PBMCs or T cells enriched from blood (not recorded which). These receptor sequences come from a woman between 18 and 30 years old who had recovered from COVID-19.

Regarding this clone: The sample contains more than one DNA sequence encoding this CDR3. The chain employs TRBV6-5 and TRBJ2-3, with D possibly being TRBD2 (5 bases). V lost 0 bases, J lost 2 bases, and 6 bases lay in between. Germline loops: CDR1 MNHEY, CDR2 SVGAGI. The CDR3 consists of 14 residues. The CDR3 nucleotides are TGTGCCAGCAGTTACTCCGGGAACACAGATACGCAGTATTTT. Protein sequence: CASSYSGNTDTQYF.

The chain employs TRBV5-4 and TRBJ2-7, with 7 positions matching TRBD1. Germline trimming cut 4 bases from V and 6 bases from J; bases unmatched to any gene: 13. The length of the CDR3 is 15 residues. Per germline, CDR1 SGHNT and CDR2 YYREEE (reference sequence). The chain's CDR3 is CASSTPTGSAGEQYF. The CDR3 nucleotides read TGTGCCAGCAGCACCCCGACAGGGAGCGCGGGCGAGCAGTACTTC.

This clone appeared a single time. The V and J genes are TRBV10-3 and TRBJ1-1, with D maybe TRBD1 (5 bases). V was cut by 8 bases and J by 1 base, with 11 bases left in between. CDR3 length: 13 amino acids. Per the germline V gene, CDR1 is ENHRY and CDR2 is SYGVKD. DNA of the CDR3: TGTGCCATCGGGGAAGGACAGAACACTGAAGCTTTCTTT. Translation: CAIGEGQNTEAFF.

V is TRBV28 and J is TRBJ1-2, with D unresolved. Germline values: CDR1 MDHEN, CDR2 SYDVKM. The CDR3 has 15 residues. Deletions cut 2 bases from V and 7 bases from J, with 17 bases between. This CDR3 reads CASSLEVERWGGYTF. CDR3 nucleotides: TGTGCCAGCAGTTTAGAGGTCGAGCGGTGGGGTGGCTACACCTTC.

The rearrangement joins TRBV19 to TRBJ1-2; D not certain. V lost 2 bases, J lost 5 bases, and 6 bases lay in between. Germline CDR1 LNHDA, CDR2 SQIVND (reference sequence). The CDR3 is made up of 12 amino acids. CDR3 sequence (DNA): TGTGCCAGTAGTATAACAGCTTATGGCTACACCTTC. It translates to CASSITAYGYTF.

The rearrangement uses TRBV7-9 and TRBJ1-1; 11 bases map to TRBD1. V was clipped by 3 bases and J by 5 bases; unmatched bases: 2. The CDR3 has 14 amino acids. The germline gives CDR1 SEHNR, CDR2 FQNEAQ (reference sequence). CDR3 residues: CASSFGTGGTEAFF. The CDR3 DNA reads TGTGCCAGCAGCTTCGGGACAGGGGGTACTGAAGCTTTCTTT.

This clone was counted a single time. The chain employs TRBV5-1 and TRBJ2-5; TRBD2 aligns across 11 bases. The CDR3 extends over 15 amino acids. V shed 4 bases and J 5 bases; nucleotides not matched to a gene: 7. The germline V gene encodes CDR1 SGHRS and CDR2 YFSETQ. In nucleotides, the CDR3 is TGCGCCAGCAGCGTAACTAGCGGGGGCGGGGAGACCCAGTACTTC. It encodes CASSVTSGGGETQYF.

V is TRBV4-1 and J is TRBJ2-7; D might be TRBD1 (5 bases). The germline gives CDR1 MGHRA, CDR2 YSYEKL. This CDR3 contains 15 residues. V was shortened by 0 bases and J by 5 bases, with 14 bases between the two germline ends. This chain's CDR3 is CASSQEPAGKNEQYF. CDR3 DNA: TGCGCCAGCAGCCAAGAACCCGCAGGGAAAAACGAGCAGTACTTC.

The rearrangement uses TRBV9 and TRBJ1-2, with 11 bases matching TRBD1. Germline loops: CDR1 SGDLS, CDR2 YYNGEE. V was clipped by 3 bases and J by 6 bases; unmatched bases: 7. The CDR3 extends over 15 amino acids. In DNA form, the CDR3 reads TGTGCCAGCAGCGGAGGACAGGGGGCCAGGAATGGCTACACCTTC. Its protein is CASSGGQGARNGYTF. The full variable domain, its missing parts supplied by reference TRBV9 and TRBJ1-2, is DSGVTQTPKHLITATGQRVTLRCSPRSGDLSVYWYQQSLDQGLQFLIQYYNGEERAKGNILERFSAQQFPDLHSELNLSSLELGDSALYFCASSGGQGARNGYTFGSGTRLTVV.

This clone was found a few times. CDR3 coding DNA: TGTGCCAGCTCGCCCGGGGGGTTGAGCACTAATGAAAAACTGTTTTTT. It codes for CASSPGGLSTNEKLFF. The chain combines TRBV18 with TRBJ1-4, with a tentative D call TRBD1 (5 bases). The germline CDR1 and CDR2 sequences are KGHSH and LQKENI. Trimming removed 6 bases from V and 2 bases from J, with 16 bases in between. The CDR3 is made up of 16 amino acids. Full variable domain (remainder filled in from reference TRBV18 and TRBJ1-4): NAGVMQNPRHLVRRRGQEARLRCSPMKGHSHVYWYRQLPEEGLKFMVYLQKENIIDESGMPKERFSAEFPKEGPSILRIQQVVRGDSAAYFCASSPGGLSTNEKLFFGSGTQLSVL.

This clone was seen a handful of times. The J gene is TRBJ2-5, the V gene TRBV5-1, with 7 positions matching TRBD2. This CDR3 is 15 amino acids long. V lost 5 bases to trimming and J lost 2 bases; unmatched junction nucleotides: 9. The germline V gene has CDR1 SGHRS and CDR2 YFSETQ. The CDR3 DNA follows: TGCGCCAGCAGTCGGAAACCGGGGGGACAAGAGACCCAGTACTTC. Translation gives CASSRKPGGQETQYF.

This clone is categorized as medium-sized. The V gene is TRBV6-1, the J gene TRBJ2-5, with D possibly matching TRBD2 (7 bases). The CDR3 covers 13 residues. Germline loops: CDR1 MNHNS, CDR2 SASEGT. The germline V and J ends were trimmed by 3 bases and 4 bases, with 9 bases remaining between them. CDR3 DNA sequence: TGTGCCAGCAGTGATCGGGGGGCAGAGACCCAGTACTTC. The encoded protein is CASSDRGAETQYF.

This clone was recorded many times. The CDR3 bases are TGTGCCAGCAGTGCCAAACTCGGGTCGGCGAGGGAGGAGGGCACTGAAGCTTTCTTT. Translated, it gives CASSAKLGSAREEGTEAFF. This chain links TRBV6-4 with TRBJ1-1; no firm D call. CDR1 is MRHNA and CDR2 is SNTAGT in the germline V gene. V dropped 4 bases and J dropped 4 bases, with 28 bases sitting between them. This CDR3 spans 19 amino acids.

This sequence joins TRBV7-7 and TRBJ2-7, with TRBD1 matching over 9 bases. V shed 5 bases and J 5 bases; nucleotides not matched to a gene: 4. The CDR3 totals 13 residues. Germline CDR1 reads SSHAT; CDR2 reads FNYEAQ (reference sequence). The CDR3 is CASSEGQGHEQYF. The CDR3 DNA follows: TGTGCCAGCAGCGAGGGACAGGGCCACGAGCAGTACTTC.

The chain recombines TRBV24-1 with TRBJ1-4; no clear D. The germline V gene has CDR1 KGHDR and CDR2 SFDVKD. The CDR3 is 13 amino acids. Between the trimmed V and J ends, which lost 3 bases and 5 bases, there was a span of 6 bases. Here the CDR3 DNA reads TGTGCCACCAGTGATCCTGAGAATGAAAAACTGTTTTTT. This sequence encodes CATSDPENEKLFF.

The chain is built from TRBV18 and TRBJ1-5, with a possible D match to TRBD1 (5 bases). This CDR3 comprises 14 residues. From germline, CDR1 is KGHSH and CDR2 LQKENI. With 6 bases removed from V and 7 bases from J, the gap between germline ends came to 16 bases. The chain's CDR3 is CASSPTRGGQPQHF. The CDR3 bases are TGTGCCAGCTCCCCAACCCGGGGGGGACAGCCCCAGCATTTT.

The chain uses TRBV18 and TRBJ1-3; possible D gene TRBD1, 6 bases. The germline gives CDR1 KGHSH, CDR2 LQKENI. CDR3 length: 15 amino acids. Trimming pared 6 bases from V and 0 bases from J, leaving 12 bases between. The CDR3 DNA follows: TGTGCCAGCTCTACCGCAGGGGTCTCTGGAAACACCATATATTTT. It specifies CASSTAGVSGNTIYF.

The rearrangement uses TRBV4-1 and TRBJ2-2; 8 bases fit TRBD2. CDR3 length equals 15 residues. The V gene end was trimmed by 3 bases and the J gene end by 6 bases; junction bases not matched to a gene: 6. Germline assignment: CDR1 MGHRA and CDR2 YSYEKL. The CDR3 region is CASSQGLGLAGELFF. CDR3 sequence (DNA): TGCGCCAGCAGCCAGGGACTAGGTCTCGCCGGGGAGCTGTTTTTT.

The V and J genes are TRBV6-5 and TRBJ2-1; the D gene is possibly TRBD2 (7 bases). V lost 0 bases and J 4 bases, leaving 13 bases between the germline ends. CDR1 and CDR2 (germline): MNHEY, SVGAGI. There are 16 residues in the CDR3. This CDR3 reads CASSYSGGARYNEQFF. In nucleotides, the CDR3 is TGTGCCAGCAGTTACTCAGGGGGGGCTCGGTACAATGAGCAGTTCTTC.

The chain has TRBV27 and TRBJ1-1, with D hard to call. The CDR3 is made up of 13 amino acids. The V end lost 2 bases, the J end lost 6 bases, and 10 bases lay between the germline ends. CDR1 and CDR2 from the germline V gene are MNHEY and SMNVEV (reference sequence). The CDR3 bases are TGTGCCAGCAGTTTAAATTTGGCTGCTGAAGCTTTCTTT. Translated, it gives CASSLNLAAEAFF.

The chain combines TRBV12-3 or TRBV12-4 with TRBJ2-2; no definite D call. V lost 3 bases and J lost 3, with 2 bases in between. The CDR3 is 12 residues long. In DNA, the CDR3 is TGTGCCAGCAGTTTCTACACCGGGGAGCTGTTTTTT. Its translation: CASSFYTGELFF.

The chain combines TRBV11-2 with TRBJ2-5; the match to TRBD2 covers 14 bases. With 5 bases clipped from V and 4 bases from J, the junction kept 9 bases outside the gene matches. CDR1 is SGHAT, CDR2 FQNNGV, per germline. CDR3 size: 17 residues. The CDR3 spells CASSKTSGGAAGETQYF. CDR3 nucleotides: TGTGCCAGCAGCAAGACTAGCGGGGGGGCCGCGGGAGAGACCCAGTACTTC.

The V call is TRBV5-1, the J call TRBJ2-1, with D unresolved. Trimming pared 4 bases from V and 8 bases from J, leaving 22 bases between. This CDR3 contains 16 residues. Germline V gene lookup returns CDR1 SGHRS and CDR2 YFSETQ. The CDR3 region has the DNA TGCGCCAGCAGCCAAACTATCTGGATAAGAGTCGATGAGCAGTTCTTC. This gives the protein CASSQTIWIRVDEQFF.

The chain joins TRBV5-6 to TRBJ1-2, with D possibly matching TRBD1 (5 bases). CDR3 size: 15 residues. Germline V gene lookup returns CDR1 SGHDT and CDR2 YYEEEE. V lost 6 bases to trimming and J lost 4 bases, with 19 bases between them. CDR3 DNA sequence: TGTGCCAGCAAGATATTGACAGCCGCGCCCTATGGCTACACCTTC. This gives the protein CASKILTAAPYGYTF.

CDR3 in DNA: TGTGCCAGCAGTTTAGCCCGATGGGGTTCCGGGACAGGGTCCCATGGCTACACCTTC. Its protein product is CASSLARWGSGTGSHGYTF. The chain uses TRBV28 and TRBJ1-2; 9 nucleotides line up with TRBD1. CDR1 MDHEN and CDR2 SYDVKM come from the germline V gene. CDR3 size: 19 residues. J gave up 6 bases and V 2 bases, and 19 bases lay outside the gene matches.

This clone was observed a few times. The genes are TRBV19 and TRBJ2-7; a weak D match, TRBD2 (6 bases). Germline CDR1 and CDR2: LNHDA and SQIVND (reference sequence). The CDR3 is made up of 18 amino acids. The germline V and J ends were trimmed by 8 bases and 4 bases, with 30 bases remaining between them. The CDR3 DNA reads TGTGCCAGTCCCAACAATACACCCGGGGGTCGGTGGGTGTACGAGCAGTACTTC. It translates to CASPNNTPGGRWVYEQYF.

This chain joins TRBV6-5 and TRBJ1-4; TRBD1 might be the D (5 bases). In germline, CDR1 is MNHEY, CDR2 SVGAGI. The ends were cut back, 6 bases at V and 5 bases at J, with 13 bases in the middle. This CDR3 comprises 14 residues. This CDR3 reads CASRPGRDNEKLFF. For the CDR3, the DNA is TGTGCCAGCAGACCAGGGAGGGACAATGAAAAACTGTTTTTT.

The chain's CDR3 is CASSDGETGANVLTF. The CDR3 DNA reads TGTGCCAGCAGTGACGGGGAGACTGGGGCCAACGTCCTGACTTTC. This sequence joins TRBV6-4 and TRBJ2-6; possible D gene TRBD2, 5 bases. This CDR3 has 15 amino acids. Trimming pared 2 bases from V and 2 bases from J, leaving 7 bases between. Germline CDR1 MRHNA, CDR2 SNTAGT.